The rows below give T cell receptor beta chains drawn from one sample of a study of low-dose radiotherapy and immunotherapy resistance in tumors. MiXCR, run by TCRdb on the reads, gives a single entry per CDR3 protein. Of approximately 45,000 distinct CDR3 sequences in the sample, less than 30% were seen once. The sample here was PBMCs, taken after low-dose radiotherapy plus immunotherapy. These TCRs come from a male donor with prostate cancer. The CDR3 runs from the conserved cysteine through the conserved F or W. A D gene is named only where the DNA matches it firmly. Size tells how often a clone was seen (once, few, many) or the class of an expanded clone, and some rows leave it out.

size	V	D	J	CDR3	DNA
few	TRBV5-4	.	TRBJ2-2	CASSSPRGGVNTGELFF	TGTGCCAGCAGCTCCCCGAGGGGGGGCGTCAACACCGGGGAGCTGTTTTTT
.	TRBV5-4	.	TRBJ2-1	CASSLAVQYNEQFF	TGTGCCAGCAGCTTGGCTGTCCAGTACAATGAGCAGTTCTTC
.	TRBV28	.	TRBJ1-6	CAITGRRNSPLHF	TGTGCCATCACTGGAAGGAGGAATTCACCCCTCCACTTT
.	TRBV7-2	.	TRBJ1-5	CASSLYGASNQPQHF	TGTGCCAGCAGCTTATACGGAGCCTCGAATCAGCCCCAGCATTTT
.	TRBV9	TRBD1	TRBJ2-1	CASSVGQGAYNEQFF	TGTGCCAGCAGCGTAGGACAGGGGGCTTACAATGAGCAGTTCTTC
many	TRBV11-2	TRBD2	TRBJ2-7	CASKRLAGPEQYF	TGTGCCAGCAAAAGGCTAGCGGGGCCCGAGCAGTACTTC
many	TRBV11-2	.	TRBJ2-5	CASSLGQGLVETQYF	TGTGCCAGCAGCTTAGGGCAGGGACTGGTGGAGACCCAGTACTTC
many	TRBV24-1	.	TRBJ2-7	CATSGGAGRGEIEQYF	TGTGCCACCAGTGGTGGGGCGGGTCGCGGCGAGATCGAGCAGTACTTC
many	TRBV3-1	TRBD2	TRBJ2-7	CASSQDRLAGGREQYF	TGTGCCAGCAGCCAAGATCGACTAGCGGGGGGGAGGGAGCAGTACTTC
medium-sized	TRBV5-1	TRBD2	TRBJ2-1	CASSLAFASGHNEQFF	TGCGCCAGCAGCTTGGCCTTCGCTAGCGGCCACAATGAGCAGTTCTTC
many	TRBV10-2	.	TRBJ2-7	CASSGNPLAYEQYF	TGCGCCAGCAGTGGCAACCCTCTCGCCTACGAGCAGTACTTC
many	TRBV10-1	.	TRBJ2-7	CASSTSHGTIYEQYF	TGCGCCAGCAGCACCAGTCATGGAACCATCTACGAGCAGTACTTC
few	TRBV2	TRBD2	TRBJ2-1	CASVSGGGNEQFF	TGTGCCAGCGTTAGCGGGGGCGGAAATGAGCAGTTCTTC
.	TRBV11-1	TRBD2	TRBJ2-3	CASSLRGTSGGPKRGPDTQYF	TGTGCCAGCAGCTTACGTGGGACTAGCGGGGGGCCTAAACGGGGTCCAGATACGCAGTATTTT
medium-sized	TRBV28	TRBD2	TRBJ2-1	CASSFSGASGNNEQFF	TGTGCCAGCAGTTTTTCGGGGGCTAGCGGGAATAATGAGCAGTTCTTC
many	TRBV29-1	TRBD1	TRBJ2-3	CSVTGASSTDTQYF	TGCAGCGTCACAGGGGCCTCTAGCACAGATACGCAGTATTTT
many	TRBV5-4	.	TRBJ1-5	CASSLAGDGQPQHF	TGTGCCAGCAGCTTGGCAGGGGATGGTCAGCCCCAGCATTTT
few	TRBV19	TRBD1	TRBJ1-5	CASEDRGGSGNQPQHF	TGTGCCAGCGAGGACAGGGGAGGATCTGGCAATCAGCCCCAGCATTTT
many	TRBV11-2	TRBD1	TRBJ1-1	CASSPRGRNTEAFF	TGTGCCAGCAGTCCTAGGGGGCGGAACACTGAAGCTTTCTTT
once	TRBV18	.	TRBJ1-5	CASSPARGVPQHF	TGTGCCAGCTCACCTGCCCGAGGTGTGCCCCAGCATTTT
many	TRBV29-1	.	TRBJ1-1	CSGRDTEAFF	TGCAGCGGGCGGGACACTGAAGCTTTCTTT
many	TRBV19	.	TRBJ2-7	CASSITDRPYEQYF	TGTGCCAGTAGTATAACGGACAGACCCTACGAGCAGTACTTC
many	TRBV7-2	TRBD2	TRBJ2-1	CASSLGLAGGEFF	TGTGCCAGCAGCCTCGGACTAGCGGGAGGGGAGTTCTTC
.	TRBV5-1	TRBD1	TRBJ2-7	CASSPQPGQGEQYF	TGCGCCAGCAGCCCGCAACCGGGACAGGGTGAGCAGTACTTC
.	TRBV20-1	.	TRBJ2-5	CSALYRGSETQYF	TGCAGTGCTCTTTATCGGGGAAGCGAGACCCAGTACTTC
medium-sized	TRBV10-3	TRBD1	TRBJ2-7	CAIRTPTGDNPYEQYF	TGTGCCATCAGAACGCCTACAGGGGATAACCCTTACGAGCAGTACTTC
many	TRBV9	.	TRBJ2-1	CASSVDEAHNEQFF	TGTGCCAGCAGCGTAGATGAAGCCCACAATGAGCAGTTCTTC
.	TRBV2	.	TRBJ2-7	CASRPTEGPYEQYF	TGTGCCAGCAGGCCGACGGAGGGGCCCTACGAGCAGTACTTC
many	TRBV19	TRBD2	TRBJ2-2	CASSMSSGGPGTGELFF	TGTGCCAGTAGTATGTCTAGCGGGGGTCCAGGAACCGGGGAGCTGTTTTTT
.	TRBV20-1	.	TRBJ2-5	CSARGAKETQYF	TGCAGTGCTAGGGGGGCCAAAGAGACCCAGTACTTC
many	TRBV24-1	.	TRBJ2-1	CATSESSGEVRHNEQFF	TGTGCCACCAGTGAGTCGTCGGGGGAGGTTCGGCACAATGAGCAGTTCTTC
.	TRBV30	TRBD1	TRBJ1-1	CAWSHKGQGSTEAFF	TGTGCCTGGAGCCACAAGGGACAGGGGAGTACTGAAGCTTTCTTT
many	TRBV5-4	.	TRBJ2-5	CASSLSQQQETQYF	TGTGCCAGCAGCTTGAGTCAGCAACAAGAGACCCAGTACTTC
.	TRBV18	.	TRBJ2-7	CASSPQPNYEQYF	TGTGCCAGCTCACCACAGCCCAATTACGAGCAGTACTTC
many	TRBV12-3/TRBV12-4	TRBD1	TRBJ2-7	CASSGQPFEQYF	TGTGCCAGCTCGGGACAGCCCTTCGAGCAGTACTTC
many	TRBV7-3	.	TRBJ1-2	CASSLWAGEGGYTF	TGTGCCAGCAGCTTATGGGCAGGAGAGGGTGGCTACACCTTC
many	TRBV7-9	TRBD2	TRBJ2-7	CASSPPTGTIRSSYEQYF	TGTGCCAGCAGTCCTCCTACCGGGACTATCAGGAGCTCCTACGAGCAGTACTTC
many	TRBV9	.	TRBJ2-6	CASSGTGVSGANVLTF	TGTGCCAGCAGCGGGACCGGGGTATCTGGGGCCAACGTCCTGACTTTC
many	TRBV3-1	.	TRBJ2-3	CASSLYSTDTQYF	TGTGCCAGCAGCCTATACTCGACAGATACGCAGTATTTT
many	TRBV28	TRBD1	TRBJ1-2	CASSPSDRVGGYTF	TGTGCCAGCAGCCCATCGGACAGGGTAGGAGGCTACACCTTC
many	TRBV28	TRBD2	TRBJ2-7	CASSLTSSGIVREQYF	TGTGCCAGCAGTTTAACTTCTAGCGGGATCGTACGCGAGCAGTACTTC
.	TRBV5-5	TRBD2	TRBJ2-2	CASSSGGGNTGELFF	TGTGCCAGCAGCTCGGGGGGGGGAAACACCGGGGAGCTGTTTTTT
many	TRBV29-1	.	TRBJ2-1	CSGGPRGSEQFF	TGCAGCGGGGGGCCTAGGGGATCCGAGCAGTTCTTC
many	TRBV14	TRBD2	TRBJ2-3	CASSQDRASGTTDTQYF	TGTGCCAGCAGCCAAGATCGGGCTAGCGGGACCACAGATACGCAGTATTTT
once	TRBV4-1	.	TRBJ2-4	CASSQEVGVIQYF	TGCGCCAGCAGCCAAGAGGTCGGGGTCATTCAGTACTTC